The rows below give T cell receptor beta chains drawn from one sample of a study of T cell responses to AZD1222 COVID-19 vaccine. Repertoires were generated with immunoSEQ multiplex PCR, while TCRdb's copy carries only in-frame clones and drops some. Of 120,000 to 150,000 clones listed, approximately 89% are singletons. The sequencing used peripheral blood, collected on day 0 of AZD1222 vaccination. These receptors came from an adult in good health. The CDR3 runs from the conserved cysteine through the conserved F or W. A D gene is named only where the DNA matches it firmly. Clone size is not always given. Where it is, it says once, few, many or a class for expanded clones.

>21|TRBD2|TRBV7-3|NA|TRBJ2-1
TGTGCCAGCAGCCCAAGGGGGACTAGCGGGAGGGCCGGGGTCTCCTACAATGAGCAGTTCTTC
CASSPRGTSGRAGVSYNEQFF
>14|NA|TRBV10-3|NA|TRBJ1-1
TGTGCCATCAGTGAGGGCGACAGGTGGGCTTCGGCTTTCTTT
CAISEGDRWASAFF
>14|NA|TRBV7-6|NA|TRBJ2-5
TGTGCCAGCAGCTTAGGCCCCACTATTGAGACCCAGTACTTC
CASSLGPTIETQYF
>16|NA|TRBV7-9|NA|TRBJ2-7
TGTGCCAGCAGCTTAGCTCTAGCGTACAATCCCTACGAGCAGTACTTC
CASSLALAYNPYEQYF
>16|TRBD2|TRBV23-1|NA|TRBJ2-1
TGCGCCAGCAGTCTCCTCGGACTAGGATGGGGGAATGAGCAGTTCTTC
CASSLLGLGWGNEQFF
>15|TRBD2|TRBV15|NA|TRBJ2-1
TGTGCCACCAGCAGAGCACTAGCGGGACCCTATGAGCAGTTCTTC
CATSRALAGPYEQFF
>15|TRBD1|TRBV5-1|NA|TRBJ2-1
TGCGCCAGCAGCGAGGGGACAGGGGGAGGCAATGAGCAGTTCTTC
CASSEGTGGGNEQFF
>13|NA|TRBV27|NA|TRBJ1-1
TGTGCCAGCAGAAGAAGGGGTTACACTGAAGCTTTCTTT
CASRRRGYTEAFF
>16|NA|TRBV7-8|NA|TRBJ2-1
TGTGCCAGCCAGCGGACCGGACTGGGTGCAAACAATGAGCAGTTCTTC
CASQRTGLGANNEQFF
>16|NA|TRBV4-1|NA|TRBJ2-5
TGCGCCAGCAGCCAAGATGCAGCGAGACTCCAAGAGACCCAGTACTTC
CASSQDAARLQETQYF
>12|NA|TRBV27|NA|TRBJ1-1
TGTGCCAGCAGTCCCCAAGGGCGGGGAGCTTTCTTT
CASSPQGRGAFF
>14|NA|TRBV19|once|TRBJ1-2
TGTGCCAGTAGTAGGCCAGGGAACCACTATGGCTACACCTTC
CASSRPGNHYGYTF
>14|NA|TRBV5-1|NA|TRBJ1-1
TGCGCCAGCAGCTTGGGTGACCTTGGCACTGAAGCTTTCTTT
CASSLGDLGTEAFF
>13|NA|TRBV29-1|NA|TRBJ1-2
TGCAGCGTCGTATTTTCGGGGCACTATGGCTACACCTTC
CSVVFSGHYGYTF
>12|NA|TRBV5-6|NA|TRBJ1-2
TGTGCCAGCAGCCCACAGGCTCGTGGCTACACCTTC
CASSPQARGYTF
>13|NA|TRBV6-2/TRBV6-3|NA|TRBJ2-1
TGTGCCAGCAGTTACGTCATCGTTAGTGAGCAGTTCTTC
CASSYVIVSEQFF
>15|NA|TRBV28|NA|TRBJ2-3
TGTGCCAGCAGTTTATTCGGGGCAGTCACAGATACGCAGTATTTT
CASSLFGAVTDTQYF
>11|NA|TRBV11-3|NA|TRBJ2-7
TGTGCCAGCAGCCGGACAGCCGAGCAGTACTTC
CASSRTAEQYF
>15|TRBD1|TRBV28|once|TRBJ1-1
TGTGCCAGCAGCCCTTTCGGACAGGGGCCCCAGTCAGCTTTCTTT
CASSPFGQGPQSAFF
>13|NA|TRBV9|NA|TRBJ2-7
TGTGCCAGCAGCGTAGAATACGGGAACGAGCAGTACTTC
CASSVEYGNEQYF
>13|NA|TRBV9|NA|TRBJ1-2
TGTGCCAGCAGCGCCCCACGACCCTATGGCTACACCTTC
CASSAPRPYGYTF
>13|NA|TRBV19|once|TRBJ2-3
TGTGCCACCAGTGGGCCATTCGGAGATACGCAGTATTTT
CATSGPFGDTQYF
>13|NA|TRBV4-3|NA|TRBJ2-3
TGCGCCAGCAGCCAACCCCCCACAGATACGCAGTATTTT
CASSQPPTDTQYF
>13|NA|TRBV5-4|NA|TRBJ1-2
TGTGCCAGCAGCTGGGACACGGCCTATGGCTACACCTTC
CASSWDTAYGYTF
>16|NA|TRBV20-1|NA|TRBJ2-7
TGCAGTGCTAGTACGGTGGGTACAGGGATTAACTACGAGCAGTACTTC
CSASTVGTGINYEQYF
>15|NA|TRBV6-5|NA|TRBJ2-5
TGTGCCAGCAGTTACGGTGGCGGGGAGGAAGAGACCCAGTACTTC
CASSYGGGEEETQYF
>12|NA|TRBV10-3|NA|TRBJ2-5
TGTGCCATCGGGGAGCGGCAAGAGACCCAGTACTTC
CAIGERQETQYF
>13|TRBD1|TRBV7-2|NA|TRBJ2-7
TGTGCCAGCAGCTTCGGGACAGCCTACGAGCAGTACTTC
CASSFGTAYEQYF